This record covers a single T cell receptor beta chain. Its antigen is unknown. These data are taken from a study of OX40 agonist ivuxolimab in advanced cancers. Notes on the study in general: In a subset of nonresponders, normalized T-cell clonal expansion was also low.

Baseline, cycle 4 day 1, and cycle 7 day 1 were the blood sampling points. V gave up 3 bases and J gave up 0 bases; unmatched junction bases: 15. Germline lookup yields CDR1 SNHLY and CDR2 FYNNEI. The CDR3 length is 21 residues. Sequencing was performed with immunoSEQ multiplex PCR; in TCRdb, only in-frame clones are kept and a portion is missing. The sample contains approximately 70,000 clones, 83% of which appear only once. The receptor comes from an adult with an advanced solid tumor such as melanoma, head and neck, liver or kidney cancer. The sample consisted of CD4+ or CD8+ T cells sorted from blood, taken in a trial of the OX40 agonist ivuxolimab. The chain couples TRBV2 to TRBJ2-7, with 15 bases identical to TRBD2. DNA for the CDR3: TGTGCCAGCAGTGACGGGACTAGCGGGGGGTACGCGAAAGGGAGCTCCTACGAGCAGTACTTC. Its protein product is CASSDGTSGGYAKGSSYEQYF.